Sequencing of this T cell receptor beta chain was carried out in a study of T cells after yellow fever vaccination. In TCRdb, the 5' RACE reads were re-called with MiXCR into one record per CDR3 protein. Of some 320,000 distinct CDR3 sequences in the sample, around 4.4% were seen once. Germline CDR1 is SEHNR and CDR2 is FQNEAQ (reference sequence). CDR3 size: 13 residues. Deletions cut 7 bases from V and 5 bases from J, with 13 bases between. This clonotype was seen ten or more times. The sequencing used PBMCs, collected 15 days after the yellow fever booster vaccination. The sequence derives from a man aged 18 to 30 who received the YFV17D yellow fever vaccine. This sequence joins TRBV7-9 and TRBJ2-3, with D possibly TRBD1 on 7 matching bases. The CDR3 spells CASMEGAGDTQYF. The CDR3 DNA reads TGTGCCAGCATGGAGGGGGCCGGAGATACGCAGTATTTT.